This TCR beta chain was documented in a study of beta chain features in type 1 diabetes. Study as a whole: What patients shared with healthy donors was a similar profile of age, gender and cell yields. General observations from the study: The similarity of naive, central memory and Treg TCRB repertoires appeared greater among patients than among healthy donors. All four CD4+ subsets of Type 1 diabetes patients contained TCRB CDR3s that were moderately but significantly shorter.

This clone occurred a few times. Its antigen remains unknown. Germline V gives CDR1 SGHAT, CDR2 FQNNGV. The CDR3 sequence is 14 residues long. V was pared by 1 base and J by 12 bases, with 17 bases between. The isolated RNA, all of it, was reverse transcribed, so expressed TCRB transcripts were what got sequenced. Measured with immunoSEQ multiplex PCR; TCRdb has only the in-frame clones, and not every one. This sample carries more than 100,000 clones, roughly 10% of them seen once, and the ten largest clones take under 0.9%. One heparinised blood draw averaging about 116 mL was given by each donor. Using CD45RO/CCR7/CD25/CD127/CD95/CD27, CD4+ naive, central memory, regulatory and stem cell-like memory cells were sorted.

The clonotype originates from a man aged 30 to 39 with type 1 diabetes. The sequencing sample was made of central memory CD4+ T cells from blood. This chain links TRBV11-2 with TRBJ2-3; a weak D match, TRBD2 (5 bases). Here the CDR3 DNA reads TGTGCCAGCAGCTTAGCCCCGGGGAGCCTCCATCAGTATTTT. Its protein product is CASSLAPGSLHQYF.